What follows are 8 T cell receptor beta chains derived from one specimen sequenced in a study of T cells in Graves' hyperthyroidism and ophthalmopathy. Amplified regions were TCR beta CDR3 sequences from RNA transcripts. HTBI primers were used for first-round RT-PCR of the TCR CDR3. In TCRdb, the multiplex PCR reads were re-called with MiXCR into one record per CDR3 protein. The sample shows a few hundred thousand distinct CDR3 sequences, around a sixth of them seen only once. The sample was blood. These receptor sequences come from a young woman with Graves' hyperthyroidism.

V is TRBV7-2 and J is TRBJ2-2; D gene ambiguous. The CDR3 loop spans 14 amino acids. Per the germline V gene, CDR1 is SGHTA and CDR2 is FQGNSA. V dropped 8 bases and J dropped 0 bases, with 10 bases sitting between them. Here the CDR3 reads CASQLGSNTGELFF. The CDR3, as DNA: TGTGCCAGCCAATTGGGTTCGAACACCGGGGAGCTGTTTTTT.

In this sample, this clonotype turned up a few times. In DNA, the CDR3 is TGTGCCAGCAGCTTAGCATTGAGGACAGGGAGCGGCTACACCTTC. It codes for CASSLALRTGSGYTF. This chain uses TRBV7-2 with TRBJ1-2, with TRBD1 matching over 8 bases. CDR3 length equals 15 residues. V was pared by 0 bases and J by 8 bases, with 8 bases of the junction left unmatched. Germline CDR1 reads SGHTA; CDR2 reads FQGNSA.

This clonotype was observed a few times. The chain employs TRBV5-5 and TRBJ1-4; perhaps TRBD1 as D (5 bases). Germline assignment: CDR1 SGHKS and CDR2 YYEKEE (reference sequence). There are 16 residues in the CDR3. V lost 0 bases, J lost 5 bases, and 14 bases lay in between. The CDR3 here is CASSLAGGGINEKLFF. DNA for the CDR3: TGTGCCAGCAGCTTGGCCGGCGGGGGGATAAATGAAAAACTGTTTTTT.

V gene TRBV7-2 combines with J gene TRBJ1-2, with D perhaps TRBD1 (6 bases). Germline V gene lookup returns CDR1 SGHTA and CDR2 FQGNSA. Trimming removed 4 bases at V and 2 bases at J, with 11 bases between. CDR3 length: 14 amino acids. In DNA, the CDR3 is TGTGCCAGCAGCTACCTGGGGGCGAACTATGGCTACACCTTC. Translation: CASSYLGANYGYTF.

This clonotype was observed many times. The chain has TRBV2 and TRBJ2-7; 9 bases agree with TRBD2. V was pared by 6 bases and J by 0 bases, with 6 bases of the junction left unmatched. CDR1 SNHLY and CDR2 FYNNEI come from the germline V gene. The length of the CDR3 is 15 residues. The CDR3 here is CASRGFSGSSYEQYF. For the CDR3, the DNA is TGTGCCAGCAGGGGATTTAGCGGGAGCTCCTACGAGCAGTACTTC.

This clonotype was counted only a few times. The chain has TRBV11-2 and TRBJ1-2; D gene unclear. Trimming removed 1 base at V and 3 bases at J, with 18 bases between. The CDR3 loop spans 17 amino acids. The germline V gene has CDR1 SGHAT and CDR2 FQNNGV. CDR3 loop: CASSLAYSRRRDYGYTF. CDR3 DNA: TGTGCCAGCAGCTTAGCTTATTCCCGGAGACGGGACTATGGCTACACCTTC.

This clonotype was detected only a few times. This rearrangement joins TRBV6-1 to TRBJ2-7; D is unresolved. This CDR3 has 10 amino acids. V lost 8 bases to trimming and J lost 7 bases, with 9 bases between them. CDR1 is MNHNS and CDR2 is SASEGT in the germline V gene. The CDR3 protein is CASPREEQYF. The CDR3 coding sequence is TGTGCCAGCCCCCGAGAGGAGCAGTACTTC.

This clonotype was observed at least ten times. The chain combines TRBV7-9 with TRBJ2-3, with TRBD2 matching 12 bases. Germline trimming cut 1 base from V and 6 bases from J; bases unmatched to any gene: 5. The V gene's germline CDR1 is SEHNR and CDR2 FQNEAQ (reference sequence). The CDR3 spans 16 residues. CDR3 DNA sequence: TGTGCCAGCAGCTTAGAGACTAGCGGGAGCATCGATACGCAGTATTTT. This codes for CASSLETSGSIDTQYF.